This passage covers 21 T cell receptor beta chains from one sample sequenced in a study of blood T cell repertoires in COVID-19. This table comes from immunoSEQ multiplex PCR, and its TCRdb copy is limited to in-frame clones, with some not included. Here the sample spans about 240,000 clones, approximately 84% being singletons. The sequencing input was PBMCs or T cells enriched from blood (not recorded which). The receptors come from a woman aged 40 to 50 with acute COVID-19.

The V call is TRBV5-4, the J call TRBJ2-1, with D perhaps matching TRBD1 (5 bases). Germline V lookup: CDR1 SGHNT, CDR2 YYREEE (reference sequence). CDR3 length equals 13 residues. V dropped 4 bases and J dropped 3 bases, with 8 bases sitting between them. The CDR3 loop is CASSGASYNEQFF. DNA of the CDR3: TGTGCCAGCAGCGGGGCAAGCTACAATGAGCAGTTCTTC.

The chain is built from TRBV14 and TRBJ2-5; TRBD1 might be the D (6 bases). This CDR3 has 14 residues. Trimming left V 3 bases short and J 5 bases short, with 13 bases between. The germline CDR1 and CDR2 sequences are SGHDN and FVKESK. The CDR3 bases are TGTGCCAGCAGCCAGTATCTACAGGGCGAGACCCAGTACTTC. Protein product: CASSQYLQGETQYF.

This rearrangement joins TRBV20-1 to TRBJ1-2; the match to TRBD1 covers 9 bases. Germline lookup yields CDR1 DFQATT and CDR2 SNEGSKA (reference sequence). The junction had 10 bases not matched to a gene; V was cut back by 3 bases and J by 5 bases. The CDR3 runs 15 residues. The CDR3 spells CSASSGTGFWYGYTF. Written as DNA, the CDR3 is TGCAGTGCTAGTTCCGGGACAGGGTTTTGGTATGGCTACACCTTC.

This clone appeared a few times. The V call is TRBV6-1, the J call TRBJ1-2; TRBD1 might be the D (6 bases). Germline-derived CDR1 and CDR2 are MNHNS and SASEGT. This CDR3 comprises 15 residues. Trimming cost V 1 base and J 4 bases, with 13 bases left between them. DNA for the CDR3: TGTGCCAGCAGTGAAGAAGCAGGGGCGGCCTATGGCTACACCTTC. Residues: CASSEEAGAAYGYTF.

Concerning this clone: A clone one base away is much larger, so this may be a read error. J is TRBJ2-2 and V is TRBV4-1; 8 bases match TRBD2. In germline, CDR1 is MGHRA, CDR2 YSYEKL. CDR3 length equals 17 residues. The CDR3 reads CVSSQVPGLVGTGELFF. The CDR3, as DNA: TGCGTCAGCAGCCAGGTTCCGGGACTAGTGGGCACCGGGGAGCTGTTTTTT.

This sequence joins TRBV6-1 and TRBJ2-1; 7 nucleotides agree with TRBD1. J was trimmed by 2 bases and V by 3 bases; bases with no gene match: 4. The germline gives CDR1 MNHNS, CDR2 SASEGT. This CDR3 has 15 residues. The CDR3 DNA is TGTGCCAGCAGTGATCTTGGGACAGCCTACAATGAGCAGTTCTTC. Translation gives CASSDLGTAYNEQFF.

The CDR3 sequence: CASSEANTGELFF. CDR3 DNA: TGCGCCAGCAGCGAGGCGAACACCGGGGAGCTGTTTTTT. V usage is TRBV5-1 and J usage is TRBJ2-2, with D hard to call. Trimming took off 4 bases at V and 0 bases at J, with 4 bases between the two ends. The germline gives CDR1 SGHRS, CDR2 YFSETQ. This CDR3 contains 13 residues.

The genes are TRBV6-6 and TRBJ2-3; maybe TRBD2 (5 bases). Germline V CDR1 and CDR2: MNHNY, SVGAGI (reference sequence). CDR3 length: 15 residues. V lost 6 bases to trimming and J lost 1 base, with 14 bases between them. The CDR3 here is CASRPAAPGTDTQYF. CDR3 coding DNA: TGTGCCAGCAGACCAGCGGCCCCTGGCACAGATACGCAGTATTTT.

Only a few counts were recorded for this clone. Additional DNA sequences in this sample encode the identical CDR3. The rearrangement uses TRBV5-1 and TRBJ2-3; 7 nucleotides agree with TRBD1. The trim removed 1 base at V and 1 base at J, leaving 3 bases unmatched. In germline, CDR1 is SGHRS, CDR2 YFSETQ. The CDR3 runs to 15 residues. The CDR3 DNA follows: TGCGCCAGCAGCTTGAGACAGGGCGGCACAGATACGCAGTATTTT. Encoded protein: CASSLRQGGTDTQYF. The full variable domain, completed using reference TRBV5-1 and TRBJ2-3, is KAGVTQTPRYLIKTRGQQVTLSCSPISGHRSVSWYQQTPGQGLQFLFEYFSETQRNKGNFPGRFSGRQFSNSRSEMNVSTLELGDSALYLCASSLRQGGTDTQYFGPGTRLTVL.

The chain carries TRBV28 and TRBJ2-1, with 9 bases lining up with TRBD1. The CDR3 is made up of 15 amino acids. CDR1 and CDR2 (germline): MDHEN, SYDVKM. Unmatched junction bases numbered 4, after V lost 5 bases and J lost 2 bases. Written as DNA, the CDR3 is TGTGCCAGCAGTCAGGGACAGGGCCCCTACAATGAGCAGTTCTTC. Encoded protein: CASSQGQGPYNEQFF.

The chain carries TRBV27 and TRBJ2-5; tentatively, D is TRBD1 (6 bases). The CDR3 is 13 amino acids. Germline loops: CDR1 MNHEY, CDR2 SMNVEV (reference sequence). Deletions cut 6 bases from V and 2 bases from J, with 10 bases between. Here the CDR3 reads CASSRTEQETQYF. CDR3 DNA sequence: TGTGCCAGCAGCCGGACAGAGCAAGAGACCCAGTACTTC.

The chain uses TRBV2 and TRBJ1-1, with no clear D. V shed 6 bases and J shed 0 bases, with 8 bases lying between them. The CDR3 is 13 residues long. The V gene's germline CDR1 is SNHLY and CDR2 FYNNEI. In DNA form, the CDR3 reads TGTGCCAGCAGCCTACAGATGAACACTGAAGCTTTCTTT. Translated: CASSLQMNTEAFF.

CDR3 bases: TGTGCCAGTAGTATAGACCTGACTAGCGGGTCGTACAATGAGCAGTTCTTC. Its protein product is CASSIDLTSGSYNEQFF. The V call is TRBV19, the J call TRBJ2-1; 10 nucleotides line up with TRBD2. This CDR3 contains 17 residues. The V gene's germline CDR1 is LNHDA and CDR2 SQIVND (reference sequence). Trimming took 0 bases from V and 4 from J; bases not matched to a gene: 6.

This chain joins TRBV27 and TRBJ2-2; 11 positions agree with TRBD1. The V gene's germline CDR1 is MNHEY and CDR2 SMNVEV (reference sequence). With 0 bases clipped from V and 0 bases from J, the junction kept 21 bases outside the gene matches. The CDR3 is 24 residues long. The CDR3 protein is CASSLSDRGLSSGTSRPNTGELFF. DNA for the CDR3: TGTGCCAGCAGTTTATCGGACAGGGGGCTTTCGTCTGGGACTAGTCGACCGAACACCGGGGAGCTGTTTTTT.

The genes are TRBV5-4 and TRBJ2-7, with a tentative D call TRBD2 (5 bases). Germline lookup yields CDR1 SGHNT and CDR2 YYREEE (reference sequence). The CDR3 length is 14 residues. V gave up 0 bases and J gave up 2 bases, with 9 bases separating them. The DNA for the CDR3 is TGTGCCAGCAGCTTGGCGGCGGGTACCTACGAGCAGTACTTC. Protein sequence: CASSLAAGTYEQYF.

This clone appeared a few times. This rearrangement joins TRBV5-1 to TRBJ2-7, with TRBD1 matching over 7 bases. J was trimmed by 1 base and V by 2 bases; bases with no gene match: 9. CDR1 is SGHRS, CDR2 YFSETQ, per germline. This CDR3 has 16 amino acids. CDR3 sequence (DNA): TGCGCCAGCAGCTTCGGGACCGGGACAGAGTCCTACGAGCAGTACTTC. It yields the protein CASSFGTGTESYEQYF. Full variable domain (missing parts from reference TRBV5-1 and TRBJ2-7): KAGVTQTPRYLIKTRGQQVTLSCSPISGHRSVSWYQQTPGQGLQFLFEYFSETQRNKGNFPGRFSGRQFSNSRSEMNVSTLELGDSALYLCASSFGTGTESYEQYFGPGTRLTVT.

V and J are TRBV6-5 and TRBJ2-1, with a weak D call TRBD1 (6 bases). V shed 4 bases and J shed 8 bases, with 18 bases lying between them. The CDR3 loop spans 15 amino acids. Germline V gene sequence: CDR1 MNHEY, CDR2 SVGAGI. In nucleotides, the CDR3 is TGTGCCAGCAGTTCCCAACAGGGATTTGGTGATGAGCAGTTCTTC. This gives the protein CASSSQQGFGDEQFF.

This clone showed up just a few times. This sequence joins TRBV19 and TRBJ1-5; 7 nucleotides match TRBD1. Germline lookup yields CDR1 LNHDA and CDR2 SQIVND (reference sequence). The junction had 14 bases not matched to a gene; V was cut back by 3 bases and J by 6 bases. The CDR3 extends over 17 amino acids. The CDR3 sequence is CASSIGEQGFLVQPQHF. The CDR3 region has the DNA TGTGCCAGTAGTATCGGTGAACAGGGGTTTTTGGTTCAGCCCCAGCATTTT. Supplemented by reference TRBV19 and TRBJ1-5, the full variable domain reads DGGITQSPKYLFRKEGQNVTLSCEQNLNHDAMYWYRQDPGQGLRLIYYSQIVNDFQKGDIAEGYSVSREKKESFPLTVTSAQKNPTAFYLCASSIGEQGFLVQPQHFGDGTRLSIL.

This clone was recorded once. The chain carries TRBV4-1 and TRBJ1-5; maybe TRBD1 (5 bases). V was shortened by 1 base and J by 6 bases, with 10 bases between the two germline ends. Germline V gene sequence: CDR1 MGHRA, CDR2 YSYEKL. The length of the CDR3 is 14 residues. The CDR3: CASSQARVFQPQHF. CDR3 DNA sequence: TGCGCCAGCAGCCAAGCCAGGGTTTTTCAGCCCCAGCATTTT.

In its sample, this clone was seen a few times. Relative to the germline gene, one junction end is altered; a read error may explain this. The V call is TRBV29-1, the J call TRBJ1-1, with D possibly matching TRBD1 (5 bases). There are 11 residues in the CDR3. Germline values: CDR1 SQVTM, CDR2 ANQGSEA. The CDR3 region is CSAESGQSAFF. CDR3 sequence (DNA): TGCAGCGCTGAATCCGGACAATCGGCTTTCTTT.

This chain joins TRBV7-9 and TRBJ2-1; TRBD2 agrees at 13 bases. V shed 7 bases, J shed 11 bases, and the junction held 8 bases outside the gene matches. Germline V lookup: CDR1 SEHNR, CDR2 FQNEAQ (reference sequence). The CDR3 is 14 amino acids. The CDR3: CASTRLAGGVKQFF. The CDR3 DNA is TGTGCCAGCACCCGACTAGCGGGAGGAGTAAAGCAGTTCTTC.